This entry lists 18 T cell receptor beta chains sequenced from one sample in a study of OX40 agonist ivuxolimab in advanced cancers. TCRdb keeps only in-frame clones here, not all; method: immunoSEQ multiplex PCR. The table records tens of thousands of clones, roughly nine tenths of them present only once. The specimen comprised CD4+ or CD8+ T cells sorted from blood, sampled in a trial of the OX40 agonist ivuxolimab. These receptors were collected from an adult with an advanced solid tumor such as melanoma, head and neck, liver or kidney cancer.

The chain joins TRBV5-1 to TRBJ2-3, with D hard to call. CDR3 length: 15 amino acids. Per the germline V gene, CDR1 is SGHRS and CDR2 is YFSETQ. Trimming cost V 4 bases and J 5 bases, with 17 bases left between them. In DNA form, the CDR3 reads TGCGCCAGCAGCCGAGGAACCAACCTGCGAGATACGCAGTATTTT. Translating gives CASSRGTNLRDTQYF.

This rearrangement joins TRBV5-1 to TRBJ2-2, with 7 bases lining up with TRBD2. CDR1 is SGHRS, CDR2 YFSETQ, per germline. CDR3 length: 16 amino acids. V was clipped by 4 bases and J by 7 bases; unmatched bases: 13. The CDR3 is CASSLAAYAVDGELFF. CDR3 nucleotides: TGCGCCAGCAGCCTAGCGGCGTATGCGGTCGACGGGGAGCTGTTTTTT.

The chain joins TRBV5-6 to TRBJ1-1; D is ambiguous. The CDR3 has 15 residues. Germline V lookup: CDR1 SGHDT, CDR2 YYEEEE. The V end lost 4 bases, the J end lost 2 bases, and 15 bases lay between the germline ends. The CDR3 sequence is CASSPQSYDNTEAFF. The CDR3 DNA is TGTGCCAGCAGCCCACAATCATACGACAACACTGAAGCTTTCTTT. The full variable domain, in which reference TRBV5-6 and TRBJ1-1 provide the parts outside the CDR3, is DAGVTQSPTHLIKTRGQQVTLRCSPKSGHDTVSWYQQALGQGPQFIFQYYEEEERQRGNFPDRFSGHQFPNYSSELNVNALLLGDSALYLCASSPQSYDNTEAFFGQGTRLTVV.

The chain couples TRBV11-3 to TRBJ2-2, with TRBD1 matching over 12 bases. In germline, CDR1 is SGHNT, CDR2 YENEEA. The CDR3 sequence is 16 residues long. V was clipped by 5 bases and J by 5 bases; unmatched bases: 6. CDR3 bases: TGTGCCAGCAGCCCGGGACAGGGGGCTGGGACCGGGGAGCTGTTTTTT. Translation gives CASSPGQGAGTGELFF.

This chain links TRBV15 with TRBJ2-5, with 12 bases matching TRBD2. After removal of 3 bases from V and 2 bases from J, the junction contained 7 bases not matched to a gene. The CDR3 sequence is 17 residues long. Germline V gives CDR1 LNHNV, CDR2 YYDKDF (reference sequence). The CDR3 sequence: CATSRRLAGERQETQYF. The CDR3 nucleotides read TGTGCCACCAGCAGGAGACTAGCGGGGGAGAGGCAAGAGACCCAGTACTTC.

J is TRBJ2-3 and V is TRBV19; 7 nucleotides align to TRBD2. This CDR3 is built from 14 residues. Trimming at V came to 7 bases and at J to 0 bases, leaving 4 bases not matched to a gene. Germline CDR1 reads LNHDA; CDR2 reads SQIVND (reference sequence). The DNA of the CDR3 is TGTGCCAGTATGGAGCGGGGCAGCACAGATACGCAGTATTTT. Its protein product is CASMERGSTDTQYF.

With regard to this clone: One junction end does not reproduce the germline sequence, and a read error may be involved. The V gene is TRBV7-3, the J gene TRBJ2-5; 7 bases agree with TRBD1. Germline CDR1 is SGHTA and CDR2 is FQGTGA. The length of the CDR3 is 15 residues. CDR3 sequence reads: CASTLTGDPQETQYF. The CDR3 DNA reads as TGTGCCAGCACCTTAACAGGGGATCCCCAAGAGACCCAGTACTTC.

The count of this clone is one. This chain uses TRBV5-1 with TRBJ2-2, with TRBD2 matching 9 bases. V trimming: 7 bases; J trimming: 1 base; junction bases outside the gene matches: 8. The germline V gene has CDR1 SGHRS and CDR2 YFSETQ. The CDR3 has 16 amino acids. CDR3 sequence: CASGSSGGLNTGELFF. The CDR3 DNA is TGCGCCAGCGGGAGTAGCGGGGGCCTGAACACCGGGGAGCTGTTTTTT. The full variable domain, with the rest looked up from reference TRBV5-1 and TRBJ2-2, is KAGVTQTPRYLIKTRGQQVTLSCSPISGHRSVSWYQQTPGQGLQFLFEYFSETQRNKGNFPGRFSGRQFSNSRSEMNVSTLELGDSALYLCASGSSGGLNTGELFFGEGSRLTVL.

The J gene is TRBJ2-7, the V gene TRBV2; 8 bases align to TRBD1. Germline CDR1 SNHLY, CDR2 FYNNEI. V was clipped by 6 bases and J by 6 bases; unmatched bases: 10. The CDR3 has 14 residues. This CDR3 reads CASRLGQGMGEQYF. CDR3 bases: TGTGCCAGCAGGCTAGGACAGGGAATGGGCGAGCAGTACTTC.

The chain employs TRBV7-6 and TRBJ2-2, with 9 nucleotides matching TRBD1. Per the germline V gene, CDR1 is SGHVS and CDR2 is FNYEAQ. This CDR3 is built from 16 residues. The trim removed 2 bases at V and 6 bases at J, leaving 7 bases unmatched. In DNA, the CDR3 is TGTGCCAGCAGCTTATTGGTGGGACAGGGAGCCGGGGAGCTGTTTTTT. Its translation: CASSLLVGQGAGELFF.

CDR3 amino acids: CASSGGQGANTGELFF. The CDR3 coding sequence is TGTGCCAGCAGCGGGGGACAGGGGGCGAACACCGGGGAGCTGTTTTTT. The chain is built from TRBV9 and TRBJ2-2; 11 bases are shared with TRBD1. Germline loops: CDR1 SGDLS, CDR2 YYNGEE. The CDR3 spans 16 residues. Germline trimming cut 3 bases from V and 0 bases from J; bases unmatched to any gene: 1. Supplemented by reference TRBV9 and TRBJ2-2, the full variable domain reads DSGVTQTPKHLITATGQRVTLRCSPRSGDLSVYWYQQSLDQGLQFLIQYYNGEERAKGNILERFSAQQFPDLHSELNLSSLELGDSALYFCASSGGQGANTGELFFGEGSRLTVL.

The chain is built from TRBV28 and TRBJ2-7, with a tentative D call TRBD1 (5 bases). Between the trimmed V and J ends, which lost 6 bases and 2 bases, there was a span of 20 bases. CDR1 and CDR2 (germline): MDHEN, SYDVKM. The CDR3 runs 16 residues. CDR3 nucleotides: TGTGCCAGCAGCTCCTTAGACAGTGGGATTACCTACGAGCAGTACTTC. Encoded protein: CASSSLDSGITYEQYF.

The chain has TRBV7-2 and TRBJ2-1; the D gene could be TRBD1 or TRBD2 (5 bases each). This CDR3 has 15 amino acids. CDR1 is SGHTA and CDR2 is FQGNSA in the germline V gene. The V end was cut by 7 bases, the J end by 6 bases, with 19 bases between. The CDR3 DNA is TGTGCCAGCAACCTCGTTGGGGGTGGTGGCAATGAGCAGTTCTTC. It yields the protein CASNLVGGGGNEQFF.

The chain couples TRBV28 to TRBJ2-2; D uncertain. Looked up from germline, CDR1 is MDHEN and CDR2 is SYDVKM. This CDR3 has 13 amino acids. V shed 4 bases and J shed 2 bases, with 5 bases lying between them. CDR3 residues: CASSSPNTGELFF. The CDR3 DNA reads as TGTGCCAGCAGTTCCCCTAACACCGGGGAGCTGTTTTTT.

The V and J genes are TRBV5-1 and TRBJ2-3; TRBD2 matches at 13 bases. V lost 2 bases and J lost 4; bases outside the gene matches: 1. Per the germline V gene, CDR1 is SGHRS and CDR2 is YFSETQ. The CDR3 runs to 15 residues. CDR3 nucleotide sequence: TGCGCCAGCAGCTTACTAGCGGGGGGGGCAGATACGCAGTATTTT. Residues: CASSLLAGGADTQYF.

V is TRBV5-6 and J is TRBJ1-5; D is ambiguous. Trimming took off 3 bases at V and 5 bases at J, with 9 bases between the two ends. The CDR3 totals 13 residues. Germline V gives CDR1 SGHDT, CDR2 YYEEEE. The CDR3 region has the DNA TGTGCCAGCAGCTCCCGGACGGATCAGCCCCAGCATTTT. Translating it yields CASSSRTDQPQHF. Using reference TRBV5-6 and TRBJ1-5 for the parts outside the CDR3, the full variable domain is DAGVTQSPTHLIKTRGQQVTLRCSPKSGHDTVSWYQQALGQGPQFIFQYYEEEERQRGNFPDRFSGHQFPNYSSELNVNALLLGDSALYLCASSSRTDQPQHFGDGTRLSIL.

The chain carries TRBV5-6 and TRBJ1-6, with D unresolved. Trimming took 4 bases from V and 7 from J, leaving 12 bases between them. CDR3 length: 14 amino acids. Germline assignment: CDR1 SGHDT and CDR2 YYEEEE. CDR3 amino acids: CASSPTGWNSPLHF. DNA for the CDR3: TGTGCCAGCAGCCCGACCGGTTGGAATTCACCCCTCCACTTT.

In its sample, this clone was seen once. The gene calls are TRBV7-2 and TRBJ1-5; D perhaps matches TRBD1 (6 bases). The CDR3 has 15 amino acids. The V gene's germline CDR1 is SGHTA and CDR2 FQGNSA. Trimming left V 2 bases short and J 7 bases short, with 15 bases between. CDR3 protein: CASSLLQGSGQPQHF. The DNA for the CDR3 is TGTGCCAGCAGCTTACTACAGGGAAGCGGCCAGCCCCAGCATTTT.